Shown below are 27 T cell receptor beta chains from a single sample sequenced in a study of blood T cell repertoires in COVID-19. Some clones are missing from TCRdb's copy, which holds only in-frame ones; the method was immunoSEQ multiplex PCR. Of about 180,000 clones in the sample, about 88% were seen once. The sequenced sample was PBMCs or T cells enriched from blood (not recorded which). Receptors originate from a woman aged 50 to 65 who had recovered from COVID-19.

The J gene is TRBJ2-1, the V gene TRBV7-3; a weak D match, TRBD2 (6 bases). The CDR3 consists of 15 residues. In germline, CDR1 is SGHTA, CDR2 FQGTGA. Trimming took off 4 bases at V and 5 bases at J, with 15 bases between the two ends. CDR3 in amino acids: CASSSSGLLDNEQFF. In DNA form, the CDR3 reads TGTGCCAGCAGCTCTTCGGGACTCCTAGACAATGAGCAGTTCTTC. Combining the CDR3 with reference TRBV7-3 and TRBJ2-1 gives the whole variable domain GAGVSQTPSNKVTEKGKYVELRCDPISGHTALYWYRQSLGQGPEFLIYFQGTGAADDSGLPNDRFFAVRPEGSVSTLKIQRTERGDSAVYLCASSSSGLLDNEQFFGPGTRLTVL.

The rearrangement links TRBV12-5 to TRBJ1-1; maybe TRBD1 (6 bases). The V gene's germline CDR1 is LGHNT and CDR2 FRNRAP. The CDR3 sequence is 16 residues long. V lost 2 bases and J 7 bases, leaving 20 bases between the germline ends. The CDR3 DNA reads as TGTGCTAGTGGTTTGCTCCTCACTCGACAGGCCCATGAAGCTTTCTTT. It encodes CASGLLLTRQAHEAFF.

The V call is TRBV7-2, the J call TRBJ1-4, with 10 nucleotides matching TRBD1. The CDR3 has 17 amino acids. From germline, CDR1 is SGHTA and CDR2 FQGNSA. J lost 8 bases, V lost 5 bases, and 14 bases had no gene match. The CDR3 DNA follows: TGTGCCAGCAGCCCCCAGGGACAGGGGATGTTTAGAGAAAAACTGTTTTTT. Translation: CASSPQGQGMFREKLFF.

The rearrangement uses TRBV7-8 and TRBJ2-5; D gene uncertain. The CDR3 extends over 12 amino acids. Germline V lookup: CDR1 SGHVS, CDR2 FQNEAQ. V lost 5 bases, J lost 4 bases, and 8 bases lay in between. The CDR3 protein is CASSPTRETQYF. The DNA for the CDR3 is TGTGCCAGCAGCCCCACACGAGAGACCCAGTACTTC.

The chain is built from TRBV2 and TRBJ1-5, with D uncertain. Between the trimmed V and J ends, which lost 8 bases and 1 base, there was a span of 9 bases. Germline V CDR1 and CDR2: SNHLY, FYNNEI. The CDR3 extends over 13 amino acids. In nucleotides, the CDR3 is TGTGCCAGCGACCGGGGAAGCAATCAGCCCCAGCATTTT. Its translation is CASDRGSNQPQHF.

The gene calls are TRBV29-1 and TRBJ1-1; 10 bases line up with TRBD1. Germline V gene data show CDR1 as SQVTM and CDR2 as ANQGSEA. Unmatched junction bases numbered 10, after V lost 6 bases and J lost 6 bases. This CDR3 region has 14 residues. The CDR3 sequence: CSVGRQGAKAEAFF. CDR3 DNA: TGCAGCGTCGGACGACAGGGGGCTAAGGCTGAAGCTTTCTTT.

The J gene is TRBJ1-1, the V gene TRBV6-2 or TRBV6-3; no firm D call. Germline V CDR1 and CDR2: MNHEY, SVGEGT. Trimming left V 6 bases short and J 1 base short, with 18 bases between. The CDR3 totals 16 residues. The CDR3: CASSTGRAVRNTEAFF. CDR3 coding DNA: TGTGCCAGCAGCACCGGGAGGGCTGTCAGGAACACTGAAGCTTTCTTT.

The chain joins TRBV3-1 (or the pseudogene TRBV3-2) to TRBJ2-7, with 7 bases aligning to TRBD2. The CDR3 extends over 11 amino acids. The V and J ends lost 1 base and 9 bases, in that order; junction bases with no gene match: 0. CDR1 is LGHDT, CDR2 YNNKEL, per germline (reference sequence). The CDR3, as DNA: TGTGCCAGCAGCCAAGGCGGGGGGCAGTACTTC. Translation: CASSQGGGQYF.

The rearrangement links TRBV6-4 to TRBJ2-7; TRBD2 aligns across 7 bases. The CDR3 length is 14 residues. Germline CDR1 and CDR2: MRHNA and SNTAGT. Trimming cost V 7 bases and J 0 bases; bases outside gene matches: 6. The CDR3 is CASKVSSGSYEQYF. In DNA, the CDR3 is TGTGCCAGCAAGGTGTCTAGCGGCTCCTACGAGCAGTACTTC.

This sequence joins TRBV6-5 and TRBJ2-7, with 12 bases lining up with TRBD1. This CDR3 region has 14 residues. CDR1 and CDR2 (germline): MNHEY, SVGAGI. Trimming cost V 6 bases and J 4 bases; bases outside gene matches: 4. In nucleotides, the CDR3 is TGTGCCAGCAGAGGGACAGGGGGCATGTACGAGCAGTACTTC. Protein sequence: CASRGTGGMYEQYF.

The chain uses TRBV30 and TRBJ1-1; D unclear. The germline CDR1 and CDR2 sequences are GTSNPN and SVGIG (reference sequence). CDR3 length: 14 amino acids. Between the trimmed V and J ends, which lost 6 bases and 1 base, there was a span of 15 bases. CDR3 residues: CACSGRSPNTEAFF. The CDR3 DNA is TGTGCCTGCAGCGGGAGAAGTCCGAACACTGAAGCTTTCTTT. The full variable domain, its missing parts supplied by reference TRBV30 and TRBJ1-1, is SQTIHQWPATLVQPVGSPLSLECTVEGTSNPNLYWYRQAAGRGLQLLFYSVGIGQISSEVPQNLSASRPQDRQFILSSKKLLLSDSGFYLCACSGRSPNTEAFFGQGTRLTVV.

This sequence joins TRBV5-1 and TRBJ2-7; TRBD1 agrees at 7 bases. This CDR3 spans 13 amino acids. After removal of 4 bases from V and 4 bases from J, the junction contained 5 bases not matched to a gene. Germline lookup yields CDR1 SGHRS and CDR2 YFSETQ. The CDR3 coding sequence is TGCGCCAGCAGCACGACAGGGACGTACGAGCAGTACTTC. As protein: CASSTTGTYEQYF. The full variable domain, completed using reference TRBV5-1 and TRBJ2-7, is KAGVTQTPRYLIKTRGQQVTLSCSPISGHRSVSWYQQTPGQGLQFLFEYFSETQRNKGNFPGRFSGRQFSNSRSEMNVSTLELGDSALYLCASSTTGTYEQYFGPGTRLTVT.

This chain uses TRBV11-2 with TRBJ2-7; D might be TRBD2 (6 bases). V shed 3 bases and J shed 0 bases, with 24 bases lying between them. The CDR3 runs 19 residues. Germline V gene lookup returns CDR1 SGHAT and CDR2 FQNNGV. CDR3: CASSFMFRDGTSYSYEQYF. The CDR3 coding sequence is TGTGCCAGCAGCTTTATGTTTAGGGATGGAACTAGCTACTCCTACGAGCAGTACTTC.

The CDR3 nucleotides read TGTGCCAGCAGCCTTAGCCGTTGGGGCGGGAGGGCAAACGAGCAGTTCTTC. This translates into CASSLSRWGGRANEQFF. This chain links TRBV7-9 with TRBJ2-1; TRBD2 matches at 9 bases. CDR1 SEHNR and CDR2 FQNEAQ come from the germline V gene (reference sequence). Losses at the gene ends were 5 bases for V and 10 bases for J; bases not matched to a gene: 18. This CDR3 contains 17 residues.

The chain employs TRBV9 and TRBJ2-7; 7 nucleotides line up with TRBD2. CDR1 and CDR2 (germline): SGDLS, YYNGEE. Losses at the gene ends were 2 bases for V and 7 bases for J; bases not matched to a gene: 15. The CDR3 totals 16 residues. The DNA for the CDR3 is TGTGCCAGCAGCGTTCTCCCGGGGACTACCTTAGGGGAGCAGTACTTC. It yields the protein CASSVLPGTTLGEQYF. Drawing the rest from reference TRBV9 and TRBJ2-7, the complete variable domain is DSGVTQTPKHLITATGQRVTLRCSPRSGDLSVYWYQQSLDQGLQFLIQYYNGEERAKGNILERFSAQQFPDLHSELNLSSLELGDSALYFCASSVLPGTTLGEQYFGPGTRLTVT.

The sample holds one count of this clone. DNA of the CDR3: TGTGCCAGCAGGTCACTAGCGGGAGGGAACACCGGGGAGCTGTTTTTT. This translates into CASRSLAGGNTGELFF. The chain couples TRBV6-6 to TRBJ2-2, with 12 bases identical to TRBD2. Germline-derived CDR1 and CDR2 are MNHNY and SVGAGI (reference sequence). The CDR3 totals 16 residues. V lost 6 bases and J lost 1; bases outside the gene matches: 3.

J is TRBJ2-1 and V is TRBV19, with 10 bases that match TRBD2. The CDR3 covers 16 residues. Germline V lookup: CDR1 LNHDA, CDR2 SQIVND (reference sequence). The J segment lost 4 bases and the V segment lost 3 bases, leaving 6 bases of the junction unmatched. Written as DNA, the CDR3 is TGTGCCAGTAGTATGAGCGGGAGGGGCAAGTACAATGAGCAGTTCTTC. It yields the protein CASSMSGRGKYNEQFF.

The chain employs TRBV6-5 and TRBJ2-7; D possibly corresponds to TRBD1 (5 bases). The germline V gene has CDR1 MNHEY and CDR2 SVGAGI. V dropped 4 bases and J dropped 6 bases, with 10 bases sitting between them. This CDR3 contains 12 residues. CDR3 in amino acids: CASSSQGSEQYF. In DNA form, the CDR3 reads TGTGCCAGCAGTTCCCAGGGATCCGAGCAGTACTTC.

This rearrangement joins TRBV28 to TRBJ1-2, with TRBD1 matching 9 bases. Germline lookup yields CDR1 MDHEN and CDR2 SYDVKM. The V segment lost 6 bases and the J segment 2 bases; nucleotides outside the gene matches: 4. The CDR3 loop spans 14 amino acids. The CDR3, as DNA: TGTGCCAGCAGCCTTGGACAGGGGAACTATGGCTACACCTTC. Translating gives CASSLGQGNYGYTF.

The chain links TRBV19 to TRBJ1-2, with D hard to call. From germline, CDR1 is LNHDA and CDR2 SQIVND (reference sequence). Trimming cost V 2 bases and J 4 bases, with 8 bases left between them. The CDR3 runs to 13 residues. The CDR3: CASSIMASYGYTF. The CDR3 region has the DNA TGTGCCAGTAGTATAATGGCCAGCTATGGCTACACCTTC.

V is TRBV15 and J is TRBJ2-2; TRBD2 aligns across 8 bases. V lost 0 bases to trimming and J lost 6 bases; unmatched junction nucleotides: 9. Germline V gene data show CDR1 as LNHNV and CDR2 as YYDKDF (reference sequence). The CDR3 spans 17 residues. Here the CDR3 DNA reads TGTGCCACCAGCAGAGATCATGGACCTAGCGGGTCCGGGGAGCTGTTTTTT. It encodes CATSRDHGPSGSGELFF.

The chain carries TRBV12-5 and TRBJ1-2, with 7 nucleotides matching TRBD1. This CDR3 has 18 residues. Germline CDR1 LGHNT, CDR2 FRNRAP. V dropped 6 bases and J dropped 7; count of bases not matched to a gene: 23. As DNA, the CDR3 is TGTGCTAGTGGCCGGTATCTTTCGACAGGGCAGTTAGTCACTGGCTACACCTTC. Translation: CASGRYLSTGQLVTGYTF. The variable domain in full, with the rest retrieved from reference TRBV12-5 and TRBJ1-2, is DARVTQTPRHKVTEMGQEVTMRCQPILGHNTVFWYRQTMMQGLELLAYFRNRAPLDDSGMPKDRFSAEMPDATLATLKIQPSEPRDSAVYFCASGRYLSTGQLVTGYTFGSGTRLTVV.

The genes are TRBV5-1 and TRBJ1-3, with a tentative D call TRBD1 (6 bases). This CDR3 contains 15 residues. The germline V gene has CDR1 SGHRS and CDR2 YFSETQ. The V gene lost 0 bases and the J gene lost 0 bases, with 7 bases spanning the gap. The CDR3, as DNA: TGCGCCAGCAGCTTGGGGACAGCCTCTGGAAACACCATATATTTT. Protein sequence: CASSLGTASGNTIYF.

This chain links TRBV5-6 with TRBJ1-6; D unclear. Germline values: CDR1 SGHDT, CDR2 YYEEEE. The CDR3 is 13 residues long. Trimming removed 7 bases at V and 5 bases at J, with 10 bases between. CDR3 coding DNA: TGTGCCAGCCGATTCACACATAATTCACCCCTCCACTTT. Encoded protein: CASRFTHNSPLHF.

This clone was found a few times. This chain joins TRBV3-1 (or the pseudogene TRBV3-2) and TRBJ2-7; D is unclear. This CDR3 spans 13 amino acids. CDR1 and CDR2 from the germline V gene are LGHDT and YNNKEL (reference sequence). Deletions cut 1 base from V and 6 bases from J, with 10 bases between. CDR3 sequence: CASSQAEAREQYF. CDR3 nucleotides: TGTGCCAGCAGCCAAGCGGAAGCGCGCGAGCAGTACTTC.

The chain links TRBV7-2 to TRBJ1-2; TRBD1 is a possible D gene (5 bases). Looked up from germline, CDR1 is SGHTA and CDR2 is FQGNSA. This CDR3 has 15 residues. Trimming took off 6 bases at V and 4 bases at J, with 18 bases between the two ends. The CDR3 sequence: CASRKDNMEVYGYTF. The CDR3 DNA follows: TGTGCCAGCAGAAAGGACAACATGGAAGTCTATGGCTACACCTTC.

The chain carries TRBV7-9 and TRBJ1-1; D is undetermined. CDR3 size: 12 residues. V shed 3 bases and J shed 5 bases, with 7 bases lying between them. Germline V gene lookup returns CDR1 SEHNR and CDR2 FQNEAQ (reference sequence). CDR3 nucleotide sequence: TGTGCCAGCAGCTTGGTCCTAACTGAAGCTTTCTTT. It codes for CASSLVLTEAFF.